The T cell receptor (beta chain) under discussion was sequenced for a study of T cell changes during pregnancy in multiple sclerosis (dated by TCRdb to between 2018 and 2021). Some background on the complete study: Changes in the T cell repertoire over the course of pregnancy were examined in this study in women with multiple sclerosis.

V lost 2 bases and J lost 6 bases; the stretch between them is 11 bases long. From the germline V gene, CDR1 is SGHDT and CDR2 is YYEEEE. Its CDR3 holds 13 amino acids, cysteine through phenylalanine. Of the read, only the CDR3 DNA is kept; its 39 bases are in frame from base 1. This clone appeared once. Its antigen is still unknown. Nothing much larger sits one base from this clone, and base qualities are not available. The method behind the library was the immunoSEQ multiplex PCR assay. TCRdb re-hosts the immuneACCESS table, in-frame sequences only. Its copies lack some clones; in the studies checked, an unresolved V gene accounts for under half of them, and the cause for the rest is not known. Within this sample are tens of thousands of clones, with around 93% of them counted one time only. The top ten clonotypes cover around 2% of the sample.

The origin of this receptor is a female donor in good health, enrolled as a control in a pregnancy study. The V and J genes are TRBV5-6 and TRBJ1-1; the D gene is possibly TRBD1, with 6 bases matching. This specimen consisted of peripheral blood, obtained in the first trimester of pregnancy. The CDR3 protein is CASSFQQGPEAFF. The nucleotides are TGTGCCAGCAGCTTCCAACAGGGACCTGAAGCTTTCTTT.